The clone carrying this TCR beta chain was seen a single time. The data were taken from a study of Graves' ophthalmopathy and Graves' hyperthyroidism. Amplified material comprised TCR beta CDR3 regions derived from RNA transcripts. The first-round RT-PCR employed HTBI primers together with the Qiagen OneStep RT-PCR kit. A multiplex PCR was then performed as the second round. Each CDR3 protein gets one entry after TCRdb re-called the multiplex PCR reads with MiXCR. This sample carries about 210,000 distinct CDR3 sequences, about 32% of them seen once, and the ten largest clones take 9.1%. Germline lookup yields CDR1 MNHEY and CDR2 SVGAGI. Trimming at V came to 0 bases and at J to 2 bases, leaving 4 bases not matched to a gene. This CDR3 region has 15 residues.

The specimen was peripheral blood. This chain links TRBV6-5 with TRBJ2-7, with 7 bases fitting TRBD2. The sequence was obtained from a man aged 50 to 60 with Graves' ophthalmopathy. The CDR3 nucleotides are TGTGCCAGCAGTTACTCGTCGGCGGGAGCCTACGAGCAGTACTTC. Protein sequence: CASSYSSAGAYEQYF.